Each of the 25 T cell receptor beta chains below was sequenced from the same sample in a study of regulatory T cells in long-lasting Graves disease. Construction of the TCR beta libraries employed iRepertoire HTBI primers in conjunction with Arm-PCR of CDR3 regions. Each CDR3 protein gets one entry after TCRdb re-called the multiplex PCR reads with MiXCR. Here the sample spans 400,000 to 500,000 distinct CDR3 sequences, under 15% being singletons. Time point reported: newly diagnosed GD, antithyroid drugs for less than 3 months. Generation of the TCR library employed RNA extracted from PBMCs. The same data also contributed to another study, on T cells in Graves' hyperthyroidism and ophthalmopathy.

This specimen consisted of peripheral blood mononuclear cells (PBMCs), obtained at new diagnosis, from a patient treated with antithyroid drugs. These receptors all stem from a woman aged 30 to 39 with Graves disease.

The J gene is TRBJ2-7, the V gene TRBV19; 8 bases are shared with TRBD2. V was pared by 6 bases and J by 5 bases, with 12 bases of the junction left unmatched. The CDR3 has 15 residues. The V gene's germline CDR1 is LNHDA and CDR2 SQIVND (reference sequence). The CDR3 spells CASSRLQRESDEQYF. For the CDR3, the DNA is TGTGCCAGTAGCCGTCTCCAGCGGGAGAGCGACGAGCAGTACTTC.

The chain couples TRBV10-3 to TRBJ2-6; D unresolved. The ends were cut back, 3 bases at V and 0 bases at J, with 9 bases in the middle. The germline V gene has CDR1 ENHRY and CDR2 SYGVKD. The CDR3 length is 16 residues. CDR3 protein: CAISEGGPSGANVLTF. In DNA, the CDR3 is TGTGCCATCAGTGAAGGTGGACCCTCTGGGGCCAACGTCCTGACTTTC.

This chain joins TRBV6-1 and TRBJ1-1; TRBD1 aligns across 10 bases. Germline loops: CDR1 MNHNS, CDR2 SASEGT. V gave up 8 bases and J gave up 10 bases; unmatched junction bases: 13. This CDR3 has 14 amino acids. The chain's CDR3 is CASVFGTGAPGAFF. The CDR3 DNA follows: TGTGCCAGCGTGTTCGGGACAGGGGCCCCCGGAGCTTTCTTT.

About this clonotype itself: Just one base apart from a much larger clone, this may be a read error. This chain connects TRBV12-3 or TRBV12-4 to TRBJ1-5, with D unresolved. CDR3 length equals 16 residues. V lost 0 bases and J lost 7, with 16 bases in between. CDR3: CASSLAGSPETQPQHF. DNA for the CDR3: TGTGCCAGCAGTTTAGCCGGCAGCCCGGAGACACAGCCCCAGCATTTT.

This clonotype has a handful of counts. CDR3 protein: CASTEGGREQFF. As DNA, the CDR3 is TGTGCCAGCACCGAAGGGGGGCGTGAGCAGTTCTTC. The V call is TRBV6-2 or TRBV6-3, the J call TRBJ2-1; D possibly matches TRBD1 or TRBD2 (6 bases each). CDR1 and CDR2 (germline): MNHEY, SVGEGT. V dropped 7 bases and J dropped 9 bases, with 13 bases sitting between them. This CDR3 comprises 12 residues.

The sample holds a few counts of this clonotype. This sequence joins TRBV28 and TRBJ1-3; D gene ambiguous. CDR3 length: 16 residues. Trimming pared 3 bases from V and 4 bases from J, leaving 16 bases between. CDR1 and CDR2 from the germline V gene are MDHEN and SYDVKM. The CDR3 loop is CASSLLRRSNGNTIYF. The DNA of the CDR3 is TGTGCCAGCAGTTTGTTGCGAAGGTCCAACGGAAACACCATATATTTT.

The J gene is TRBJ2-7, the V gene TRBV10-3; D call uncertain. CDR1 is ENHRY and CDR2 is SYGVKD in the germline V gene. The CDR3 is 13 residues long. V lost 9 bases and J lost 3, with 15 bases in between. The CDR3 nucleotides read TGTGCCATGTCACCAAGCATCGACTACGAGCAGTACTTC. This codes for CAMSPSIDYEQYF.

Worth noting for this clonotype: This may arise from a read error, as a much more abundant clone is one base away. The gene calls are TRBV11-3 and TRBJ2-7; TRBD2 matches at 8 bases. There are 15 residues in the CDR3. Germline V gives CDR1 SGHNT, CDR2 YENEEA. V shed 4 bases and J 7 bases; nucleotides not matched to a gene: 12. CDR3 sequence: CASSSREAGSNEQYF. CDR3 coding DNA: TGTGCCAGCAGCTCGCGGGAGGCTGGGAGTAATGAGCAGTACTTC.

Details on this clonotype: A much larger clone sits a single nucleotide away, making a read error possible. The rearrangement links TRBV20-1 to TRBJ1-2; D not certain. CDR1 and CDR2 (germline): DFQATT, SNEGSKA (reference sequence). V lost 5 bases and J 5 bases, leaving 15 bases between the germline ends. The CDR3 totals 13 residues. This CDR3 is CSAATRLSYGYTF. In DNA form, the CDR3 reads TGCAGTGCTGCTACAAGGCTTTCTTATGGCTACACCTTC.

This clonotype has ten or more counts. V is TRBV12-3 or TRBV12-4 and J is TRBJ1-4; no clear D. V gave up 5 bases and J gave up 4 bases, with 14 bases separating them. The CDR3 spans 15 residues. Here the CDR3 reads CASSAYSTHNEKLFF. CDR3 sequence (DNA): TGTGCCAGCAGTGCCTACAGTACTCATAATGAAAAACTGTTTTTT.

This clonotype has only a few counts. The V call is TRBV9, the J call TRBJ2-2, with 8 positions matching TRBD2. CDR3 length: 15 residues. V trimming: 6 bases; J trimming: 3 bases; junction bases outside the gene matches: 7. The germline V gene encodes CDR1 SGDLS and CDR2 YYNGEE. CDR3 nucleotide sequence: TGTGCCAGCAAGCGGAGCGGGAGTGACACCGGGGAGCTGTTTTTT. The encoded protein is CASKRSGSDTGELFF.

On this clonotype itself: A read error may account for a junction end that differs from germline. The chain is built from TRBV5-1 and TRBJ2-1; D possibly corresponds to TRBD2 (5 bases). This CDR3 is built from 15 residues. CDR1 is SGHRS and CDR2 is YFSETQ in the germline V gene. The CDR3 DNA is TGTGCCAGCAGCGTTCTTCCAACTAGGACCCATGAGCAGTTCTTC. This translates into CASSVLPTRTHEQFF.

Ten or more counts support this clonotype. The chain recombines TRBV18 with TRBJ1-1, with 9 bases matching TRBD1. The CDR3 is made up of 15 amino acids. Germline loops: CDR1 KGHSH, CDR2 LQKENI. V was pared by 3 bases and J by 5 bases, with 7 bases of the junction left unmatched. In DNA form, the CDR3 reads TGTGCCAGCTCACCTGTTCGACAGGGGGAAACTGAAGCTTTCTTT. This gives the protein CASSPVRQGETEAFF.

Notes on this clonotype: An end of the junction differs from the germline gene, which may be a read error. The chain has TRBV5-4 and TRBJ1-4; D not certain. This CDR3 has 14 residues. From germline, CDR1 is SGHNT and CDR2 YYREEE (reference sequence). In nucleotides, the CDR3 is TGTGCCAGCAGCTTGGAGCCGCTAAATGGAAAACTGTTTTTT. It specifies CASSLEPLNGKLFF.

V and J are TRBV5-1 and TRBJ2-3, with a weak D call TRBD2 (5 bases). V lost 2 bases to trimming and J lost 4 bases, with 14 bases between them. Germline V CDR1 and CDR2: SGHRS, YFSETQ. The CDR3 is 15 residues long. This CDR3 reads CASSFAGYHSDTQYF. The CDR3 nucleotides read TGCGCCAGCAGCTTTGCGGGTTATCACTCAGATACGCAGTATTTT.

This clonotype was seen many times. The chain employs TRBV27 and TRBJ2-3, with TRBD2 matching over 7 bases. The germline V gene encodes CDR1 MNHEY and CDR2 SMNVEV (reference sequence). V gave up 7 bases and J gave up 4 bases; unmatched junction bases: 8. CDR3 size: 14 residues. CDR3 nucleotide sequence: TGTGCCAGCATGTTCCAGCGGGATGCAGATACGCAGTATTTT. This codes for CASMFQRDADTQYF.

This clonotype has ten or more counts. The chain couples TRBV11-1 to TRBJ2-1; D unresolved. Deletions cut 4 bases from V and 8 bases from J, with 18 bases between. There are 15 residues in the CDR3. Germline V gene data show CDR1 as SGHAT and CDR2 as FQDESV (reference sequence). The DNA for the CDR3 is TGTGCCAGCAGCTGGGCTGGCGTTAGGAATGATGAGCAGTTCTTC. This codes for CASSWAGVRNDEQFF. Combining the CDR3 with reference TRBV11-1 and TRBJ2-1 gives the whole variable domain EAEVAQSPRYKITEKSQAVAFWCDPISGHATLYWYRQILGQGPELLVQFQDESVVDDSQLPKDRFSAERLKGVDSTLKIQPAELGDSAMYLCASSWAGVRNDEQFFGPGTRLTVL.

About this clonotype itself: One base away lies a much larger clone, so this may be a sequencing read error. The CDR3 sequence: CAWSGIRPSSEQYF. The CDR3 DNA sequence: TGTGCCTGGAGTGGGATCCGTCCTAGCTCCGAGCAGTACTTC. The V call is TRBV30, the J call TRBJ2-7, with a tentative D call TRBD2 (5 bases). Germline values: CDR1 GTSNPN, CDR2 SVGIG (reference sequence). V lost 1 base and J 6 bases, leaving 16 bases between the germline ends. The length of the CDR3 is 14 residues.

The rearrangement links TRBV4-2 to TRBJ1-1; tentatively, D is TRBD1 (6 bases). With 3 bases removed from V and 14 bases from J, the gap between germline ends came to 22 bases. The CDR3 is made up of 14 amino acids. Germline-derived CDR1 and CDR2 are LGHNA and YNFKEQ. In DNA form, the CDR3 reads TGTGCCAGCAGCCAGGATACAGGGTCCCCAGGGTGGTTCTTT. It translates to CASSQDTGSPGWFF.

J is TRBJ1-4 and V is TRBV5-4; the match to TRBD1 covers 8 bases. The J segment lost 4 bases and the V segment lost 4 bases, leaving 12 bases of the junction unmatched. The CDR3 sequence is 17 residues long. The germline V gene has CDR1 SGHNT and CDR2 YYREEE (reference sequence). The CDR3 sequence is CASSPGQGSVGNEKLFF. DNA of the CDR3: TGTGCCAGCAGCCCCGGACAGGGTAGCGTCGGTAATGAAAAACTGTTTTTT.

The sample holds many counts of this clonotype. J is TRBJ2-1 and V is TRBV30; the D gene is possibly TRBD1 (6 bases). CDR1 and CDR2 (germline): GTSNPN, SVGIG (reference sequence). This CDR3 is built from 9 residues. V gave up 8 bases and J gave up 10 bases, with 9 bases separating them. CDR3 loop: CAVDREQFF. CDR3 DNA: TGTGCCGTCGACAGGGAGCAGTTCTTC.

This clonotype has ten or more counts. This sequence joins TRBV27 and TRBJ2-1, with D maybe TRBD2 (5 bases). Deletions cut 5 bases from V and 9 bases from J, with 17 bases between. CDR1 MNHEY and CDR2 SMNVEV come from the germline V gene (reference sequence). The length of the CDR3 is 14 residues. CDR3 DNA sequence: TGTGCCAGCAGTCCACAGCCGTGGGCGGGTGAGCAGTTCTTC. Its translation is CASSPQPWAGEQFF.

The chain joins TRBV7-9 to TRBJ2-7; D remains ambiguous. Trimming shortened V by 3 bases and J by 2 bases, and 11 bases separated the two germline ends. The germline V gene encodes CDR1 SEHNR and CDR2 FQNEAQ (reference sequence). The CDR3 extends over 14 amino acids. The CDR3 bases are TGTGCCAGCAGCTTTGGGGTTAGGGCCTACGAGCAGTACTTC. This gives the protein CASSFGVRAYEQYF.

This rearrangement joins TRBV5-1 to TRBJ1-2; TRBD1 agrees at 8 bases. Trimming at V came to 4 bases and at J to 5 bases, leaving 10 bases not matched to a gene. Germline CDR1 is SGHRS and CDR2 is YFSETQ. This CDR3 has 15 amino acids. CDR3 in DNA: TGCGCCAGCAGCACAGCTACCGGGACAGGTTATGGCTACACCTTC. Its translation is CASSTATGTGYGYTF.

With respect to this clonotype: A read error may produce the germline difference seen at one junction end. The CDR3 here is CASSVGANNEQLF. The DNA for the CDR3 is TGTGCCAGCAGCGTAGGGGCTAACAATGAGCAGCTCTTC. The chain links TRBV7-6 to TRBJ2-1; weak D call: TRBD1 (5 bases). Germline lookup yields CDR1 SGHVS and CDR2 FNYEAQ. The CDR3 consists of 13 residues.